This TCR beta chain was recovered during a study of neoadjuvant anti-PD-1 for oral cavity cancer (dated by TCRdb to 2020 to 2023). As for the study more broadly: Before curative-intent surgical resection, most patients were given three to four biweekly doses of nivolumab at 3 mg/kg. A fourth nivolumab dose was given around day 43 to patients without progression, and definitive surgical resection was performed in those patients on days 50-56. Patients with complete response, partial response or stable disease by RECIST 1.1 were defined as responders, whereas patients with progression were defined as non-responders. A roughly 34% response rate was observed in the parent correlative cohort, in which around 12 patients were included.

The sample's time point label, decoded: after neoadjuvant nivolumab, at surgical resection. None of the patients had received prior systemic or radiation treatment, and all were newly diagnosed with stage II-IVA oral cavity squamous cell carcinoma. The cohort consisted of patients with HPV-negative, locally advanced oral cavity squamous cell carcinoma. No culture maintenance or expansion was done, as the peripheral blood mononuclear cells went straight to analysis. The samples were obtained from a longitudinal correlative study of a single-arm phase II trial testing neoadjuvant nivolumab in oral cavity squamous cell carcinoma. Subject-matched pre- and post-treatment PBMCs and tumors from three responders and three non-responders underwent genomic DNA-based TCRbeta sequencing. Peripheral blood mononuclear cells were drawn once before nivolumab treatment and a second time after treatment, when surgery took place. The Maxwell RSC DNA from Cells kit was used to isolate genomic DNA from PBMCs.

For deep sequencing, each PBMC sample was run in six replicates, with libraries mostly built from approximately 0.45 ug of input genomic DNA. The immunoSEQ hsTCRbeta kit was used to prepare TCRbeta libraries, following the manufacturer's instructions. Sequencing of the completed libraries took place using an Illumina NovaSeq 6000 S4 flow cell after they had been pooled to 2.5 to 3.5 nM. On the authors' methods: The immunoSEQ Analyzer handled quality control and preprocessing of the raw data. The analysis was limited to productive rearrangements, and each clonotype was defined by a unique CDR3 amino acid sequence. Repertoire clonality was estimated as the Gini-Simpson index, which was computed with the R package tcR. Student's t test was used to compare Gini indices, and Pearson correlation was used to assess associations with tumor size change. This is the immuneACCESS table as TCRdb keeps it, with only in-frame sequences that have V and J called. A part of the clones is gone; compared with another copy, unresolved V genes explain less than half, and the rest is unexplained. V and J calls and clone size are given by that table; D and trimming were obtained from the DNA. The sample contains around 13,000 clones, roughly four fifths of them found a single time. The top ten clones comprise approximately 2.3% of the sample.

On the study overall, not on this receptor specifically: A higher pretreatment blood Treg/Th17 ratio correlated with both higher pretreatment blood TCRbeta clonality and lower post-treatment tumor TCRbeta clonality. After neoadjuvant nivolumab, T cell clonality (Gini index) in PBMCs was significantly higher in non-responders than in responders. TCR analyses included only three patients per response group, and the authors called for larger cohorts for validation.

The CDR3 holds 16 amino acids from the cysteine to the phenylalanine. Only the CDR3 region is kept as DNA, spanning 48 bases read in frame from base 1. V loses 4 bases at its end and J loses 4 bases; junction bases beyond the gene matches: 9. Reading the germline V gene gives CDR1 ENHRY and CDR2 SYGVKD. For this clone: The antigen it recognizes is unknown. No per-base quality is available; no much larger clone lies one base away.

This specimen was PBMCs, taken after nivolumab (anti-PD-1) treatment. Recombination joined TRBV10-3 with TRBJ2-2; 7 of the junction bases match TRBD1. The clonotype comes from a person aged 35-80 years with oral cavity squamous cell carcinoma. The CDR3 region reads CAISVLGTAFTGELFF. The DNA sequence is TGTGCCATCAGTGTTTTAGGGACAGCCTTCACCGGGGAGCTGTTTTTT.